The rows below give T cell receptor beta chains drawn from one sample of a study of T cell responses to AZD1222 COVID-19 vaccine. TCRdb keeps only in-frame clones here, not all; method: immunoSEQ multiplex PCR. The profile shows 130,000 or so clones, about 82% of them singletons. This material consisted of peripheral blood, taken on day 0 of AZD1222 vaccination. The receptors originated from an adult in good health. The CDR3 runs from the conserved cysteine through the conserved F or W. A D gene is named only where the DNA matches it firmly. Size is stated for part of the rows, as once, few or many counts, or as a class when the clone is expanded.

TRBD1,TRBV7-9,TRBJ1-1,many,TGTGCCAGCAAAGGGACAGTCGGGGCTGAAGCTTTCTTT,CASKGTVGAEAFF
TRBD1,TRBV27,TRBJ1-4,.,TGTGCCAGCAGTCGGACAGGGCTGAATGAAAAACTGTTTTTT,CASSRTGLNEKLFF
.,TRBV3-1/TRBV3-2,TRBJ2-2,.,TGTGCCAGCAGCCAAGCCAGGTTAGAGAACACCGGGGAGCTGTTTTTT,CASSQARLENTGELFF
TRBD1,TRBV7-3,TRBJ2-5,.,TGTGCCAGCAGCTTAAGAGGACAGGAAGAGACCCAGTACTTC,CASSLRGQEETQYF
.,TRBV27,TRBJ1-3,.,TGTGCCATCCCTCCCGCAGGGACTGGAAACACCATATATTTT,CAIPPAGTGNTIYF
TRBD1,TRBV24-1,TRBJ2-7,.,TGTGCCACCAGTGATAGTACCCGGGACAGGGGACGAGAGCAGTACTTC,CATSDSTRDRGREQYF
.,TRBV29-1,TRBJ1-1,.,TGCAGCGACAGCTGGTCCATGAACACTGAAGCTTTCTTT,CSDSWSMNTEAFF
.,TRBV27,TRBJ1-5,.,TGTGCCAGCAGTTGGACATTCAATCAGCCCCAGCATTTT,CASSWTFNQPQHF
.,TRBV5-1,TRBJ1-2,.,TGCGCCAGCAGCTCACGGACAGTCTATGGCTACACCTTC,CASSSRTVYGYTF
.,TRBV18,TRBJ1-1,few,TGTGCCAGCTCACCAAAGGCAGGGCCTGAAGCTTTCTTT,CASSPKAGPEAFF
TRBD1,TRBV9,TRBJ1-2,.,TGTGCCAGCAGCCTGGACAGGCATGGCTACACCTTC,CASSLDRHGYTF
.,TRBV5-1,TRBJ1-1,.,TGCGCCAGCAGCTTAGGAGGGACCACTGAAGCTTTCTTT,CASSLGGTTEAFF
.,TRBV18,TRBJ1-1,.,TGTGCCAGCTCACCTCTGGACGCGGAAGCTTTCTTT,CASSPLDAEAFF
.,TRBV2,TRBJ1-1,once,TGTGCCAGCAGAGCCGGGACGGCGTCTTCTGAAGCTTTCTTT,CASRAGTASSEAFF
.,TRBV19,TRBJ1-1,.,TGTGCCAGTAGGACGGACAGGAACACTGAAGCTTTCTTT,CASRTDRNTEAFF
.,TRBV18,TRBJ1-3,.,TGTGCCAGCTCGCCCGGGGATGCGGGAAACACCATATATTTT,CASSPGDAGNTIYF
.,TRBV7-2,TRBJ1-2,.,TGTGCCAGCAGCTTAGTTGCCAGCCTCTATGGCTACACCTTC,CASSLVASLYGYTF
TRBD2,TRBV13,TRBJ2-2,.,TGTGCCAGCAGTCTAGCGGGAGGATCCGGGGAGCTGTTTTTT,CASSLAGGSGELFF
.,TRBV5-6,TRBJ2-7,.,TGTGCCAGCAGCTTGAGTCACGAGCAGTACTTC,CASSLSHEQYF
.,TRBV6-1,TRBJ1-6,.,TGTGCCAGCAGTGCTAGCTTACCCTCGGCAGGCCCAAATTCACCCCTCCACTTT,CASSASLPSAGPNSPLHF
.,TRBV6-5,TRBJ2-6,.,TGTGCCAGCAGTTACTCAAGACTCTCTGGGGCCAACGTCCTGACTTTC,CASSYSRLSGANVLTF
.,TRBV23-1,TRBJ1-1,.,TGCGCCAGCAGTCCTTGCTCACGGTTGAACACTGAAGCTTTCTTT,CASSPCSRLNTEAFF
.,TRBV9,TRBJ2-2,.,TGTGCCAGCAGCGTAGAGGACAGTTATCAGGAAGGGGAGCTGTTTTTT,CASSVEDSYQEGELFF